The subject of this entry is one TCR beta chain. This clonotype was seen ten or more times. The clone's antigen remains unknown. A much larger clone sits a single nucleotide away, making a read error possible. This specimen comes from a study of prognosis after radiotherapy for stage I lung cancer (dated by TCRdb to the early 2020s). Context from the whole study: Approximately 19 stage I NSCLC patients were enrolled in Nanjing, China, between early 2018 and early 2019. Around 15 patients had newly diagnosed primary stage I lung tumors, and about 5 had oligometastatic NSCLC after surgical resection of the primary tumor. Every patient was deemed medically inoperable, about a dozen because of comorbidities and more than 5 because they refused surgery. The cohort comprised 13 men and six or seven women with a median age of approximately 74 years, ranging from roughly 50 to 84 years. Under 15 patients had adenocarcinoma and more than five had squamous cell carcinoma as the tumor histology. SBRT was given in 3 to 5 fractions with a biologically effective dose of at least 100 Gy, using image-guided IMRT or VMAT. SBRT was not combined with any concurrent therapy in any patient. Four of the 19 patients developed distant metastases after SBRT, at a median of roughly 7 months; the other 15 showed no significant progression. This study profiled peripheral blood TCR beta repertoires from stage I NSCLC patients before and after stereotactic body radiotherapy and linked the repertoires to distant failure. For each of the 20 or so patients, one blood sample was taken before SBRT and one after, so the study sequenced some 38 samples in total.

Paper-wide results and their limitations: The small cohort and short follow-up limited the study, so independent validation of the findings is needed. A decrease in unique TCR clone counts was observed after SBRT (median roughly 10,000 before versus roughly 6,900 after; Wilcoxon paired P=0.011). TRBV and TRBJ usage frequencies reportedly varied with metastasis status, involving two V genes at baseline and 9 or 10 V and two J genes after SBRT. Post-SBRT Shannon entropy and its change from baseline were lower in patients who developed distant metastases; baseline Shannon entropy was not associated with metastases. No determination of tumor specificity was made for expanded TCR clones. No adjustment for multiple comparisons was applied to any of the reported P values.

The CDR3 runs 17 amino acids, cysteine and phenylalanine included. The DNA shown is the 51-base CDR3, in frame from base 1. CDR1 MNHNS and CDR2 SASEGT were looked up in the germline V gene. All patients had node-negative disease on CT and PET/CT, and none had a history of other malignancies or had previously received chemotherapy or radiotherapy. At each of two time points, around 6 milliliters of peripheral venous blood were collected into EDTA tubes. PBMCs were isolated by Ficoll-Paque Plus density-gradient centrifugation. Immediately after collection, samples were stored at -80 degrees C until analysis. The TCR beta CDR3 region was amplified from genomic DNA by two rounds of multiplex PCR. The first PCR round used primers specific to each TRBV and TRBJ gene, and the primer sequences were filed in Chinese patent CN105087789A. The second PCR round used universal primers. The Roche High Pure PCR Template Preparation Kit was used to extract genomic DNA from frozen PBMCs. The libraries underwent paired-end sequencing with 151 bp reads on an Illumina HiSeq 3000. Turning to the authors' computational methods: CutAdapt was used to remove raw reads lacking the multiplex PCR primer sequences. Using PEAR, the high-quality paired reads were merged into contigs. By aligning each contig to reference sequences, MiXCR assigned the TRB V, D and J gene segments to that contig. To remove sequencing errors, CDR3 sequences were clustered according to base quality and sequence similarity. Diversity was calculated as Shannon entropy divided by the natural log of the number of productive TCR sequences. One minus Shannon entropy divided by the natural log of the number of unique clonotypes was used as the definition of clonality. Using the Youden index from ROC curves, the researchers picked the repertoire-metric cut-offs for progression-free survival, and all analyses were carried out in R 3.5.3. TCRdb reprocessing: public reads trimmed at Q25 with fastp, clones called with MiXCR, in-frame beta chains kept. Every CDR3 protein is listed once, alongside the most common genes and DNA of its rows. None of the V and J calls come from the authors' own analysis; TCRdb made them. A total of tens of thousands of distinct CDR3 sequences appear in this sample, about 41% of them only once. The ten largest account for about 32% of the sample.

The clonotype was recovered from a donor of 50 years or more with non-small cell lung cancer. The sample consisted of PBMCs, taken before or after stereotactic body radiation therapy (not recorded which). Recombination linked TRBV6-1 to TRBJ2-3, with the D call perhaps TRBD1 or TRBD2, each one matching 8 bases. The CDR3 protein: CASRQGQGGTRIDTRYF. DNA sequence: TGTGCCAGCAGACAAGGACAGGGAGGGACTAGGATAGATACGCGGTATTTT.